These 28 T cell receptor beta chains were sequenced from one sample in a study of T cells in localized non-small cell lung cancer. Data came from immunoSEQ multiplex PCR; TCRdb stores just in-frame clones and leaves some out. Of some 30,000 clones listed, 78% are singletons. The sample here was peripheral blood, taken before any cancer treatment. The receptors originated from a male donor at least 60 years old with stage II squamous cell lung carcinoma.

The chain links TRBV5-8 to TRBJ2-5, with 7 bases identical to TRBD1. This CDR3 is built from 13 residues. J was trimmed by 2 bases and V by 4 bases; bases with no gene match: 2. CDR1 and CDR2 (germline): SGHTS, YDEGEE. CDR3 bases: TGTGCCAGCAGCCGGGACAGTCAAGAGACCCAGTACTTC. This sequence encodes CASSRDSQETQYF.

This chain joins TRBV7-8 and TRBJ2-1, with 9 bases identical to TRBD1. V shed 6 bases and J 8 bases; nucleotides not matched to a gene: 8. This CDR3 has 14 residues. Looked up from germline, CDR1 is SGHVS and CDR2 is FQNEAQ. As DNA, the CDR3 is TGTGCCAGCAGTTCCGGGACAGGGCGTCATGAGCAGTTCTTC. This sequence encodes CASSSGTGRHEQFF.

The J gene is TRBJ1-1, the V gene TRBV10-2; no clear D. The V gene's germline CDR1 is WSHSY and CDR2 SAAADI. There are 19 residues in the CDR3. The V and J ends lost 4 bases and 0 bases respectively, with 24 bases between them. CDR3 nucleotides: TGCGCCAGCAGTGTAAGTAATGGCGATTGGCGTACCATGAACACTGAAGCTTTCTTT. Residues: CASSVSNGDWRTMNTEAFF.

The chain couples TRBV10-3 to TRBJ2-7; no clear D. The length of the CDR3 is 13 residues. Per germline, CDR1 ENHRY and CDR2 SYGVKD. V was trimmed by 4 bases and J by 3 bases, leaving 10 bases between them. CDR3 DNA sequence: TGTGCCATCAGTGGTCTCTTGGGCTACGAGCAGTACTTC. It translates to CAISGLLGYEQYF.

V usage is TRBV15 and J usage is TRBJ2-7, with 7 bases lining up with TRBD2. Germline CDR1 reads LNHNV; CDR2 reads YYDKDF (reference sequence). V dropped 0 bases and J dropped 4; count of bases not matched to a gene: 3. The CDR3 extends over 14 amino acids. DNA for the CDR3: TGTGCCACCAGCAGAGATCACGGGGGGTACGAGCAGTACTTC. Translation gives CATSRDHGGYEQYF.

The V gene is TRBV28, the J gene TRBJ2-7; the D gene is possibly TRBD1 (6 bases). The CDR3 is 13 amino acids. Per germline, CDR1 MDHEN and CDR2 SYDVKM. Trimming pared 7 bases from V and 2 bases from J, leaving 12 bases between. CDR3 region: CASKGRGTYEQYF. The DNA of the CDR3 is TGTGCCAGCAAGGGCAGGGGTACCTACGAGCAGTACTTC.

The DNA of the CDR3 is TGTGCCAGCAGTCAGAGTAAATCTGGAAACACCATATATTTT. Its translation: CASSQSKSGNTIYF. The chain uses TRBV2 and TRBJ1-3; D unresolved. CDR3 length: 14 amino acids. The V gene lost 5 bases and the J gene lost 1 base, with 9 bases spanning the gap. Germline V gene lookup returns CDR1 SNHLY and CDR2 FYNNEI.

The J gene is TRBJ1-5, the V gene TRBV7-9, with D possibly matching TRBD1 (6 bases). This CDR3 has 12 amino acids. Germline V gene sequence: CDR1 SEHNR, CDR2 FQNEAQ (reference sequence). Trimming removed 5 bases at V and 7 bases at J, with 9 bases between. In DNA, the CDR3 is TGTGCCAGCAGCACAGGGTCACAGCCCCAGCATTTT. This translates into CASSTGSQPQHF.

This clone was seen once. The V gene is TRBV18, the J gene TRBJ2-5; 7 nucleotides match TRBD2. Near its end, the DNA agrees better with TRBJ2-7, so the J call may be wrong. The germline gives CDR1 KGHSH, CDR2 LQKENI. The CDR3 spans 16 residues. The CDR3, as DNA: TGTGCCAGCTCACCAAGCGGGCACGCAGCGGGGAACGAGCAGTACTTC. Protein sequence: CASSPSGHAAGNEQYF.

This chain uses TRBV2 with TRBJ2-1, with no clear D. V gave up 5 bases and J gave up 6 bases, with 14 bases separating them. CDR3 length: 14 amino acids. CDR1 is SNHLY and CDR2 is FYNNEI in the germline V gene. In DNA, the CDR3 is TGTGCCAGCAGTTATGCCAGTTTGCTCAATGAGCAGTTCTTC. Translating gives CASSYASLLNEQFF.

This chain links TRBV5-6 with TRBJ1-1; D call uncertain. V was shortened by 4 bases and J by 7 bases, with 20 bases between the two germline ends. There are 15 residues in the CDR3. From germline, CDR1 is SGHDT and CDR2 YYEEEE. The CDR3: CASSPAVQSSSEAFF. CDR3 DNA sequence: TGTGCCAGCAGCCCTGCCGTACAGTCTAGCAGTGAAGCTTTCTTT.

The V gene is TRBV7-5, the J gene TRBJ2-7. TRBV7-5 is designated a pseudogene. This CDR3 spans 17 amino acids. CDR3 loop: CVRSLSRPLRSSYEQYF. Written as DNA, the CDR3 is TGTGTCAGAAGCTTATCCCGACCTCTACGAAGCTCCTACGAGCAGTACTTC.

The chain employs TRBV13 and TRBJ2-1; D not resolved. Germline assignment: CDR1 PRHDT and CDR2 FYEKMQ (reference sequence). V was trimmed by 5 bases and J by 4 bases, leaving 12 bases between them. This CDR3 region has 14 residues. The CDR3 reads CASSPWAVYNEQFF. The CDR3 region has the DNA TGTGCCAGCAGCCCCTGGGCAGTATACAATGAGCAGTTCTTC.

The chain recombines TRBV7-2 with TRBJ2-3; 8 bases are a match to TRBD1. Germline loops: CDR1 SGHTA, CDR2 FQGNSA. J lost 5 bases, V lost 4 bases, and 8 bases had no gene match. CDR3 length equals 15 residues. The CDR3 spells CASSYMGQDLDTQYF. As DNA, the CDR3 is TGTGCCAGCAGCTATATGGGACAGGATTTAGATACGCAGTATTTT.

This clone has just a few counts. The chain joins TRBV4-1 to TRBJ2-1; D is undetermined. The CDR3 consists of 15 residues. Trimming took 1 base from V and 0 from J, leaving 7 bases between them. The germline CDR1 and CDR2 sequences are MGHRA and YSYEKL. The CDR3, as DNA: TGCGCCAGCAGCCAAGGGCCAAGCTCCTACAATGAGCAGTTCTTC. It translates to CASSQGPSSYNEQFF.

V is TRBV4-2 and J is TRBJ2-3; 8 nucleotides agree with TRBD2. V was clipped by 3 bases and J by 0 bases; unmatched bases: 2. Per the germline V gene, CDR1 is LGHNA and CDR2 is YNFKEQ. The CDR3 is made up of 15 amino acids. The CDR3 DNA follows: TGTGCCAGCAGCCAGGGACTAGACAGCACAGATACGCAGTATTTT. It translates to CASSQGLDSTDTQYF.

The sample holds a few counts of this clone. The CDR3 DNA follows: TGTGCCAGCAGCGTGCTGACAGGGTCAGAGACCCAGTACTTC. Translation: CASSVLTGSETQYF. This chain links TRBV11-3 with TRBJ2-5; 7 nucleotides line up with TRBD1. This CDR3 region has 14 residues. V was clipped by 5 bases and J by 4 bases; unmatched bases: 7. CDR1 is SGHNT, CDR2 YENEEA, per germline.

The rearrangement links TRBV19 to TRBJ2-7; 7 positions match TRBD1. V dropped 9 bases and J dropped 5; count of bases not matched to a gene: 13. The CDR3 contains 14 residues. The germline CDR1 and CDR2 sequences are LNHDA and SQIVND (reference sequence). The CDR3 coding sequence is TGTGCCAGGGGGCCACGGACAGGTAACGACGAGCAGTACTTC. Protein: CARGPRTGNDEQYF. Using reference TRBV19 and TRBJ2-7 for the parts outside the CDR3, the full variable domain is DGGITQSPKYLFRKEGQNVTLSCEQNLNHDAMYWYRQDPGQGLRLIYYSQIVNDFQKGDIAEGYSVSREKKESFPLTVTSAQKNPTAFYLCARGPRTGNDEQYFGPGTRLTVT.

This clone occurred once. The CDR3 sequence is CASRPTGGEQFF. Written as DNA, the CDR3 is TGTGCCAGCAGACCGACAGGAGGTGAGCAGTTCTTC. The chain is built from TRBV6-1 and TRBJ2-1; tentatively, D is TRBD1 (6 bases). From germline, CDR1 is MNHNS and CDR2 SASEGT. The CDR3 extends over 12 amino acids. Trimming removed 6 bases from V and 9 bases from J, with 12 bases in between.

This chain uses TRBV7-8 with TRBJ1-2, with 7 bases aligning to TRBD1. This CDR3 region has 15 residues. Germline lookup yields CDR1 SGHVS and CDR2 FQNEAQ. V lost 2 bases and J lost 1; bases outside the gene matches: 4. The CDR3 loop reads CASSLRDSDNYGYTF. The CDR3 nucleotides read TGTGCCAGCAGCTTACGGGACAGTGATAACTATGGCTACACCTTC.

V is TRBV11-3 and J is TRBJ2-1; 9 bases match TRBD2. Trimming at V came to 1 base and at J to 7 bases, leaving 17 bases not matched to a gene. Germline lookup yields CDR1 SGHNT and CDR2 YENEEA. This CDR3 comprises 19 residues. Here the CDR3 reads CASSLVSSSGGFRKNEQFF. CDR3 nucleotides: TGTGCCAGCAGCTTAGTTTCTAGTAGCGGGGGTTTTCGGAAGAATGAGCAGTTCTTC.

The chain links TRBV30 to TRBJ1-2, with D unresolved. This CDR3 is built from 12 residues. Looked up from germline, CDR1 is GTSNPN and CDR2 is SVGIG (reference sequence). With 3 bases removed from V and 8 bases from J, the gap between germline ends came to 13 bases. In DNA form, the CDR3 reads TGTGCCTGGAGCGTCCCCCAGTCGGGCTACACCTTC. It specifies CAWSVPQSGYTF.

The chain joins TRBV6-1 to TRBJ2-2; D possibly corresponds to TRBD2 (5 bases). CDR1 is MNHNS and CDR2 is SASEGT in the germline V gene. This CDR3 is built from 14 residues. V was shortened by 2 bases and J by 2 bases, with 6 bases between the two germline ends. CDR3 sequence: CASSERGNTGELFF. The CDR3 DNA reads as TGTGCCAGCAGTGAACGGGGTAACACCGGGGAGCTGTTTTTT.

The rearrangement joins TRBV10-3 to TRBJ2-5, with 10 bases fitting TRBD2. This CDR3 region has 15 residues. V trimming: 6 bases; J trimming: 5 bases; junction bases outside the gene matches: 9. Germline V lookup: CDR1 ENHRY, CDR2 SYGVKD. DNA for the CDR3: TGTGCCATCAGCCCCCCCCTGACTAGCGGGGAGACCCAGTACTTC. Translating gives CAISPPLTSGETQYF.

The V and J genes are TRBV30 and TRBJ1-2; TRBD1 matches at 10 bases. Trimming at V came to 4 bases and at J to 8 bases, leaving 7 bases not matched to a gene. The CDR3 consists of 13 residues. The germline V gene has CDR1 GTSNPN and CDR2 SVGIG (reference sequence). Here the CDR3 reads CAWTRQGAGGYTF. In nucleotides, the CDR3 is TGTGCCTGGACGAGACAGGGGGCGGGCGGCTACACCTTC.

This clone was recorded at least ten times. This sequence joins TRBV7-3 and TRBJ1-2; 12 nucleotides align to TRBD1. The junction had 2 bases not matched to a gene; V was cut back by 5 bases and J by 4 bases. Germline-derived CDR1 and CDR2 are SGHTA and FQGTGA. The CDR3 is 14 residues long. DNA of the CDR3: TGTGCCAGCAGCCCGGGACAGGGGGCCTATGGCTACACCTTC. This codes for CASSPGQGAYGYTF.

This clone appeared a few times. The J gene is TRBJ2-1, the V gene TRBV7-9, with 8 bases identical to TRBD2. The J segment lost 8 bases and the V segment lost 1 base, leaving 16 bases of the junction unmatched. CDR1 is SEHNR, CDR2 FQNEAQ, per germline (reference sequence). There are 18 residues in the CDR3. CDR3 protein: CASSLVEVPGLVFDEQFF. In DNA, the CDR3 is TGTGCCAGCAGCTTAGTAGAGGTCCCGGGACTAGTTTTCGATGAGCAGTTCTTC.

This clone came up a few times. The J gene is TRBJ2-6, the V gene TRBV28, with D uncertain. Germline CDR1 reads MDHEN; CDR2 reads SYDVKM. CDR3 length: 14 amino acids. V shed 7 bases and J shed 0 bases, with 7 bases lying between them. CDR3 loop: CASNVNSGANVLTF. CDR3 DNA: TGTGCCAGCAACGTCAACTCTGGGGCCAACGTCCTGACTTTC.